A single sample is the source of the 9 T cell receptor beta chains below, sequenced in a study of blood T cell repertoires in COVID-19. Clones were read by immunoSEQ multiplex PCR, and TCRdb kept only the in-frame ones, dropping some. The table has 180,000 or so clones, roughly 84% seen once. Sequencing was done on a sample of PBMCs or T cells enriched from blood (not recorded which). These receptors originate from a man in his forties who had recovered from COVID-19.

This chain connects TRBV28 to TRBJ1-2; TRBD1 matches 9 bases. CDR1 MDHEN and CDR2 SYDVKM come from the germline V gene. Unmatched junction bases numbered 5, after V lost 8 bases and J lost 4 bases. The CDR3 contains 13 residues. CDR3 sequence reads: CASRRTGVYGYTF. CDR3 DNA sequence: TGTGCCAGCCGGAGGACAGGGGTCTATGGCTACACCTTC.

The V call is TRBV12-3 or TRBV12-4, the J call TRBJ1-6; possible D gene TRBD1, 5 bases. Trimming shortened V by 3 bases and J by 11 bases, and 8 bases separated the two germline ends. The CDR3 has 12 residues. CDR3 DNA sequence: TGTGCCAGCAGTTTTGGGGCAACACCCCTCCACTTT. The encoded protein is CASSFGATPLHF.

The chain couples TRBV4-2 to TRBJ1-6; 9 positions match TRBD1. V lost 2 bases and J lost 6; bases outside the gene matches: 14. Germline CDR1 and CDR2: LGHNA and YNFKEQ. The CDR3 has 19 amino acids. The DNA of the CDR3 is TGTGCCAGCAGCCAAAGAGGGGGTGACAGGGGGAGCTTTAATTCACCCCTCCACTTT. Protein product: CASSQRGGDRGSFNSPLHF.

The CDR3 bases are TGTGCCAGCAGCGTAACTAACTATGGCTACACCTTC. Amino acid sequence: CASSVTNYGYTF. The chain employs TRBV5-4 and TRBJ1-2; D not resolved. V lost 4 bases and J lost 0, with 4 bases in between. The CDR3 length is 12 residues. Germline V gene lookup returns CDR1 SGHNT and CDR2 YYREEE (reference sequence).

The chain combines TRBV24-1 with TRBJ1-2; TRBD1 is a possible D gene (6 bases). This CDR3 spans 15 amino acids. The V end lost 5 bases, the J end lost 6 bases, and 18 bases lay between the germline ends. CDR1 is KGHDR and CDR2 is SFDVKD in the germline V gene. CDR3 loop: CATSVGAGGRHGYTF. For the CDR3, the DNA is TGTGCCACCAGTGTGGGTGCGGGGGGCAGGCATGGCTACACCTTC.

The chain joins TRBV5-1 to TRBJ2-1; TRBD2 aligns across 13 bases. J lost 5 bases, V lost 4 bases, and 3 bases had no gene match. This CDR3 comprises 15 residues. Germline-derived CDR1 and CDR2 are SGHRS and YFSETQ. CDR3 loop: CASSHGLAGDNEQFF. The CDR3 DNA is TGCGCCAGCAGCCACGGACTAGCGGGGGACAATGAGCAGTTCTTC.

This clone was picked up one time. Here the CDR3 DNA reads TGTGCCAGCAGCTTGGCGGACAGTAGCAATCAGCCCCAGCATTTT. Amino acid sequence: CASSLADSSNQPQHF. V and J are TRBV5-8 and TRBJ1-5; possibly TRBD1 for D (6 bases). The germline V and J ends were trimmed by 0 bases and 0 bases, with 7 bases remaining between them. Germline lookup yields CDR1 SGHTS and CDR2 YDEGEE. This CDR3 is built from 15 residues.

The V call is TRBV19, the J call TRBJ1-2; D gene uncertain. Germline V lookup: CDR1 LNHDA, CDR2 SQIVND (reference sequence). Between the trimmed V and J ends, which lost 5 bases and 3 bases, there was a span of 7 bases. This CDR3 has 12 amino acids. The CDR3 reads CASSEVDYGYTF. The CDR3 DNA reads TGTGCCAGTAGTGAGGTAGACTATGGCTACACCTTC. The whole variable domain, remainder taken from reference TRBV19 and TRBJ1-2, is DGGITQSPKYLFRKEGQNVTLSCEQNLNHDAMYWYRQDPGQGLRLIYYSQIVNDFQKGDIAEGYSVSREKKESFPLTVTSAQKNPTAFYLCASSEVDYGYTFGSGTRLTVV.

The CDR3 reads CAWSVGQLNYGYTF. The CDR3 bases are TGTGCCTGGAGTGTAGGACAGCTTAACTATGGCTACACCTTC. The chain carries TRBV30 and TRBJ1-2; a possible D gene is TRBD1 (6 bases). The CDR3 consists of 14 residues. From germline, CDR1 is GTSNPN and CDR2 SVGIG (reference sequence). The V end lost 0 bases, the J end lost 1 base, and 9 bases lay between the germline ends.